Shown below are 31 T cell receptor beta chains from a single sample sequenced in a study of regulatory T cells in long-lasting Graves disease. Construction of TCR beta libraries relied on iRepertoire HTBI primers and on Arm-PCR targeting CDR3 regions. TCRdb processed the multiplex PCR reads anew with MiXCR; each CDR3 protein has one entry. This repertoire shows more than 650,000 distinct CDR3 sequences, approximately 31% found once; its top ten account for around 42%. Regarding time point: persistent/refractory GD, antithyroid drugs over 5 years with positive TRAb. Construction of the TCR library relied on RNA isolated from PBMCs. This sample comprised peripheral blood mononuclear cells (PBMCs), obtained when the disease was refractory, from a patient treated with antithyroid drugs. The origin of the receptors is a female donor with Graves disease.

This clonotype appeared many times. The rearrangement uses TRBV12-3 or TRBV12-4 and TRBJ1-2, with 10 bases that match TRBD1. CDR3 length equals 16 residues. The ends lost 3 bases at V and 8 bases at J; junction bases unmatched: 12. The CDR3 nucleotides are TGTGCCAGCAGTTTGGAGACAGGGGGCCTGGCAAGAGGCTACACCTTC. Its protein product is CASSLETGGLARGYTF.

The genes are TRBV30 and TRBJ2-7; 7 bases fit TRBD1. Germline CDR1 GTSNPN, CDR2 SVGIG (reference sequence). The junction had 11 bases not matched to a gene; V was cut back by 1 base and J by 8 bases. The CDR3 totals 14 residues. CDR3 coding DNA: TGTGCCTGGAGTGCGGGGACAGTCGCCTCACAGCAGTACTTC. As protein: CAWSAGTVASQQYF.

This clonotype was seen ten or more times. CDR3 nucleotides: TGTGCCAGCAGCCCCGGGGACAGACTAGAAGCTTTCTTT. This gives the protein CASSPGDRLEAFF. The chain recombines TRBV28 with TRBJ1-1; 7 bases match TRBD1. V lost 6 bases to trimming and J lost 8 bases; unmatched junction nucleotides: 9. The CDR3 sequence is 13 residues long. The V gene's germline CDR1 is MDHEN and CDR2 SYDVKM. Based on the CDR3 plus reference TRBV28 and TRBJ1-1, the full variable domain is DVKVTQSSRYLVKRTGEKVFLECVQDMDHENMFWYRQDPGLGLRLIYFSYDVKMKEKGDIPEGYSVSREKKERFSLILESASTNQTSMYLCASSPGDRLEAFFGQGTRLTVV.

The chain joins TRBV20-1 to TRBJ1-1; the match to TRBD1 covers 7 bases. The V gene's germline CDR1 is DFQATT and CDR2 SNEGSKA (reference sequence). Trimming cost V 5 bases and J 0 bases; bases outside gene matches: 6. The CDR3 sequence is 14 residues long. CDR3 residues: CSADKTGMNTEAFF. In DNA form, the CDR3 reads TGCAGTGCTGATAAGACAGGGATGAACACTGAAGCTTTCTTT.

This clonotype showed up just once. This could be a read error, since a much larger clone is one nucleotide away. The genes are TRBV12-3 or TRBV12-4 and TRBJ1-1; weak D call: TRBD1 (5 bases). Trimming pared 8 bases from V and 4 bases from J, leaving 11 bases between. This CDR3 comprises 12 residues. In nucleotides, the CDR3 is TGTGCCAGCGGTTCCCAGGGCACTGAAGCTTTCTTT. This codes for CASGSQGTEAFF.

A few counts support this clonotype. The CDR3 spells CASSSLGLGVNEKLFF. CDR3 DNA: TGTGCCAGCAGCTCCCTGGGACTCGGGGTTAATGAAAAACTGTTTTTT. The V gene is TRBV7-9, the J gene TRBJ1-4, with a possible D match to TRBD1 (5 bases). There are 16 residues in the CDR3. The germline V gene encodes CDR1 SEHNR and CDR2 FQNEAQ (reference sequence). Trimming cost V 4 bases and J 4 bases, with 16 bases left between them.

This clonotype was picked up a small number of times. This chain links TRBV6-1 with TRBJ2-5; 8 positions agree with TRBD1. V dropped 6 bases and J dropped 7; count of bases not matched to a gene: 13. The length of the CDR3 is 15 residues. In germline, CDR1 is MNHNS, CDR2 SASEGT. CDR3: CASRKTGQGRGTQYF. CDR3 DNA sequence: TGTGCCAGCAGGAAGACTGGACAGGGCCGGGGGACCCAGTACTTC.

V and J are TRBV12-3 or TRBV12-4 and TRBJ2-2, with unresolved D. The CDR3 has 11 amino acids. The V and J ends lost 3 bases and 7 bases respectively, with 3 bases between them. CDR3 nucleotides: TGTGCCAGCAGTTTTGACGGGGAGCTGTTTTTT. Translating it yields CASSFDGELFF.

This clonotype occurred many times. The chain is built from TRBV28 and TRBJ1-2, with D possibly TRBD1 on 5 matching bases. V was trimmed by 2 bases and J by 2 bases, leaving 9 bases between them. CDR3 length: 14 amino acids. CDR1 and CDR2 (germline): MDHEN, SYDVKM. CDR3 coding DNA: TGTGCCAGCAGTTTAGACAGTAGAAACTATGGCTACACCTTC. It yields the protein CASSLDSRNYGYTF.

V usage is TRBV27 and J usage is TRBJ1-5; D not certain. The CDR3 is 15 residues long. Trimming took off 5 bases at V and 2 bases at J, with 13 bases between the two ends. The germline gives CDR1 MNHEY, CDR2 SMNVEV (reference sequence). CDR3 sequence (DNA): TGTGCCAGCAGTCTCTCCAGGACGGGCAATCAGCCCCAGCATTTT. Translation gives CASSLSRTGNQPQHF.

This clonotype has a handful of counts. The chain combines TRBV7-9 with TRBJ2-2, with D perhaps being TRBD1 or TRBD2 (5 bases each). Germline assignment: CDR1 SEHNR and CDR2 FQNEAQ (reference sequence). V was shortened by 1 base and J by 7 bases, with 13 bases between the two germline ends. CDR3 length: 15 residues. CDR3 protein: CASSLDLGDGGELFF. DNA of the CDR3: TGTGCCAGCAGCTTAGATCTTGGGGACGGCGGGGAGCTGTTTTTT.

The table lists this clonotype with a few counts. The chain combines TRBV5-5 with TRBJ2-7; D may be TRBD1 (6 bases). The CDR3 contains 12 residues. Germline CDR1 reads SGHKS; CDR2 reads YYEKEE (reference sequence). Deletions cut 4 bases from V and 7 bases from J, with 12 bases between. CDR3 amino acids: CASSLQGWEQYF. The CDR3 nucleotides are TGTGCCAGCAGCCTACAGGGTTGGGAGCAGTACTTC.

The rearrangement links TRBV28 to TRBJ1-2, with 9 bases aligning to TRBD1. CDR3 length: 16 residues. Germline CDR1 MDHEN, CDR2 SYDVKM. V trimming: 7 bases; J trimming: 4 bases; junction bases outside the gene matches: 13. The CDR3 here is CASIPEDRGHSYGYTF. The CDR3 DNA reads as TGTGCCAGCATTCCCGAGGACAGGGGCCATTCCTATGGCTACACCTTC.

The V gene is TRBV10-3, the J gene TRBJ2-2; 11 bases map to TRBD2. V trimming: 10 bases; J trimming: 4 bases; junction bases outside the gene matches: 14. This CDR3 comprises 17 residues. Germline CDR1 reads ENHRY; CDR2 reads SYGVKD. CDR3 bases: TGTGCCAGCAGCCCTCTAGCGGGAGGAGCGGGCACCGGGGAGCTGTTTTTT. Its translation: CASSPLAGGAGTGELFF.

This clonotype appeared a few times. The V and J genes are TRBV6-2 or TRBV6-3 and TRBJ2-7, with 10 bases fitting TRBD2. Germline V lookup: CDR1 MNHEY, CDR2 SVGEGT. The CDR3 totals 14 residues. V lost 6 bases to trimming and J lost 2 bases; unmatched junction nucleotides: 4. The CDR3 DNA is TGTGCCAGCAGAAAAAGCGGGAGGGCCTACGAGCAGTACTTC. Protein sequence: CASRKSGRAYEQYF.

The chain has TRBV28 and TRBJ2-5, with TRBD1 matching 7 bases. After removal of 6 bases from V and 1 base from J, the junction contained 8 bases not matched to a gene. The CDR3 is 15 residues long. CDR1 and CDR2 from the germline V gene are MDHEN and SYDVKM. The CDR3 here is CASRPGQRSQETQYF. Written as DNA, the CDR3 is TGTGCCAGCAGGCCGGGACAGAGATCCCAAGAGACCCAGTACTTC. Full variable domain (remainder filled in from reference TRBV28 and TRBJ2-5): DVKVTQSSRYLVKRTGEKVFLECVQDMDHENMFWYRQDPGLGLRLIYFSYDVKMKEKGDIPEGYSVSREKKERFSLILESASTNQTSMYLCASRPGQRSQETQYFGPGTRLLVL.

The chain recombines TRBV28 with TRBJ2-7; D uncertain. Germline V gene lookup returns CDR1 MDHEN and CDR2 SYDVKM. The CDR3 is made up of 9 amino acids. The CDR3 region is CAEEDEQYF. The DNA of the CDR3 is TGTGCGGAAGAGGACGAGCAGTACTTC.

A remark on this clonotype: A junction boundary mismatches the germline segment, possibly from a read error. The chain joins TRBV19 to TRBJ1-5, with D possibly matching TRBD1 (6 bases). The germline V gene encodes CDR1 LNHDA and CDR2 SQIVND (reference sequence). CDR3 length equals 17 residues. The CDR3 nucleotides read TGTGCCAGTAGTTTAGAAAGCTACAGGGTTAGCAATCAGCCCCAGCATTTT. Residues: CASSLESYRVSNQPQHF.

The chain couples TRBV7-9 to TRBJ2-3; D unresolved. Trimming cost V 8 bases and J 1 base, with 13 bases left between them. Germline CDR1 is SEHNR and CDR2 is FQNEAQ (reference sequence). CDR3 length: 14 residues. The CDR3 DNA reads TGTGCCAGCGGCCGGACCTATGGCACAGATACGCAGTATTTT. Protein product: CASGRTYGTDTQYF.

In its sample, this clonotype was seen many times. In DNA, the CDR3 is TGTGCCAGCAAGACTACACTTTACGGTGGCTACACCTTC. This sequence encodes CASKTTLYGGYTF. The chain combines TRBV28 with TRBJ1-2; D call uncertain. Germline-derived CDR1 and CDR2 are MDHEN and SYDVKM. The CDR3 totals 13 residues. V dropped 7 bases and J dropped 7 bases, with 16 bases sitting between them.

The genes are TRBV27 and TRBJ1-2; a weak D match, TRBD1 (6 bases). This CDR3 has 13 residues. V was shortened by 10 bases and J by 4 bases, with 16 bases between the two germline ends. Germline CDR1 and CDR2: MNHEY and SMNVEV (reference sequence). CDR3 nucleotide sequence: TGTGCCACCCGGGGTGGGGGGCTCTATGGCTACACCTTC. It translates to CATRGGGLYGYTF.

The chain uses TRBV3-1 and TRBJ1-3; perhaps TRBD1 as D (5 bases). The V end was cut by 4 bases, the J end by 6 bases, with 10 bases between. The CDR3 is made up of 13 amino acids. CDR1 is LGHDT, CDR2 YNNKEL, per germline (reference sequence). This chain's CDR3 is CASSLTAPNTIYF. CDR3 nucleotide sequence: TGTGCCAGCAGCCTGACAGCCCCAAACACCATATATTTT.

J is TRBJ1-5 and V is TRBV30, with D hard to call. Trimming removed 1 base at V and 3 bases at J, with 10 bases between. Germline V CDR1 and CDR2: GTSNPN, SVGIG (reference sequence). The CDR3 has 14 amino acids. The DNA of the CDR3 is TGTGCCTGGAGTGATGGACTTGCCAATCAGCCCCAGCATTTT. Its translation is CAWSDGLANQPQHF.

The V and J genes are TRBV5-7 and TRBJ2-7, with TRBD1 matching over 8 bases. TRBV5-7 is an ORF; its function is uncertain. The ends lost 2 bases at V and 0 bases at J; junction bases unmatched: 7. There are 16 residues in the CDR3. This CDR3 is CASSFTRQGSSYEQYF. The DNA of the CDR3 is TGTGCCAGCAGCTTTACGCGACAGGGGAGCTCCTACGAGCAGTACTTC.

This clonotype appeared a few times. The V and J genes are TRBV29-1 and TRBJ2-7; 11 nucleotides agree with TRBD1. Germline V gene lookup returns CDR1 SQVTM and CDR2 ANQGSEA. Trimming removed 6 bases from V and 7 bases from J; junction bases left unmatched: 8. There are 13 residues in the CDR3. The DNA for the CDR3 is TGCAGCGTCCGGACAGGGGGCGCGGGTGAGCAGTACTTC. Translation: CSVRTGGAGEQYF.

The V call is TRBV6-1, the J call TRBJ1-4; 8 bases are a match to TRBD1. V trimming: 6 bases; J trimming: 3 bases; junction bases outside the gene matches: 9. Germline CDR1 and CDR2: MNHNS and SASEGT. The CDR3 is made up of 16 amino acids. The CDR3 DNA reads TGTGCCAGCAGGTCCGGGACAGGCTCCGCTAATGAAAAACTGTTTTTT. Translation: CASRSGTGSANEKLFF.

This chain uses TRBV6-4 with TRBJ1-5; weak D call: TRBD1 (5 bases). This CDR3 has 15 residues. From germline, CDR1 is MRHNA and CDR2 SNTAGT. The V end lost 4 bases, the J end lost 0 bases, and 10 bases lay between the germline ends. DNA for the CDR3: TGTGCCAGCAGTGGGGGACGGAATAGCAATCAGCCCCAGCATTTT. Amino acids: CASSGGRNSNQPQHF.

A few counts support this clonotype. The chain joins TRBV28 to TRBJ1-4, with 7 bases matching TRBD1. The ends lost 5 bases at V and 4 bases at J; junction bases unmatched: 7. This CDR3 contains 15 residues. Germline V lookup: CDR1 MDHEN, CDR2 SYDVKM. In DNA, the CDR3 is TGTGCCAGCAGTGGCCGGGGACAGTATAATGAAAAACTGTTTTTT. This translates into CASSGRGQYNEKLFF.

This sequence joins TRBV4-1 and TRBJ1-2; TRBD1 agrees at 8 bases. V was clipped by 3 bases and J by 0 bases; unmatched bases: 3. CDR1 and CDR2 from the germline V gene are MGHRA and YSYEKL. The CDR3 contains 15 residues. The CDR3 sequence is CASSHKQGANYGYTF. DNA of the CDR3: TGCGCCAGCAGCCATAAACAGGGGGCTAACTATGGCTACACCTTC.

The sample holds many counts of this clonotype. This chain uses TRBV28 with TRBJ1-2, with TRBD1 matching 7 bases. V shed 2 bases, J shed 6 bases, and the junction held 6 bases outside the gene matches. Germline assignment: CDR1 MDHEN and CDR2 SYDVKM. This CDR3 spans 14 amino acids. The CDR3 bases are TGTGCCAGCAGTTTAGGTTATGGGACAGATGGCTACACCTTC. It translates to CASSLGYGTDGYTF.

This clonotype was counted at least ten times. The chain joins TRBV12-3 or TRBV12-4 to TRBJ2-2; D is possibly TRBD1 or TRBD2 (5 bases each). This CDR3 has 13 amino acids. Trimming left V 6 bases short and J 0 bases short, with 5 bases between. The chain's CDR3 is CASRGPNTGELFF. The CDR3 DNA reads as TGTGCCAGCAGGGGACCGAACACCGGGGAGCTGTTTTTT.